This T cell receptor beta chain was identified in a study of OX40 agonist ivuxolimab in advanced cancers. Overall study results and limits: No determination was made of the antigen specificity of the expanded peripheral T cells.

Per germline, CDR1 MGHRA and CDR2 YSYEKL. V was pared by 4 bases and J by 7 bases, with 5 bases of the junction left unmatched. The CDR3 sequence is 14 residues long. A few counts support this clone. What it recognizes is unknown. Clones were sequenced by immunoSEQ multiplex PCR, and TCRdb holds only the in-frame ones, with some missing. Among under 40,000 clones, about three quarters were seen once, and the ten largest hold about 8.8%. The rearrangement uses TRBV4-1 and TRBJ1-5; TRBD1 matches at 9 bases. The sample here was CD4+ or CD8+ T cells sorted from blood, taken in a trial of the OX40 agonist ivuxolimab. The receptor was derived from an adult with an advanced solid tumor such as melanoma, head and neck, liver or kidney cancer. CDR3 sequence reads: CASSPGQGNQPQHF. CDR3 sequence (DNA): TGCGCCAGCAGCCCTGGACAGGGGAACCAGCCCCAGCATTTT.